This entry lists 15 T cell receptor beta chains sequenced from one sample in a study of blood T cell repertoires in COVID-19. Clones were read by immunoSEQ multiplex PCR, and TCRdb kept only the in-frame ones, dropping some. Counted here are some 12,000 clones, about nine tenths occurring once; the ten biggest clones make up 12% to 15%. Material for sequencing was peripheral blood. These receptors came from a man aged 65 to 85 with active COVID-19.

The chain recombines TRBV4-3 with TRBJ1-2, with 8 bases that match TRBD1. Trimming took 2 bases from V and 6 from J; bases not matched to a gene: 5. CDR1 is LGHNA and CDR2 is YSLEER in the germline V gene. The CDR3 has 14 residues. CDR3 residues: CASSQRQGLDGYTF. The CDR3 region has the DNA TGCGCCAGCAGCCAAAGACAGGGGCTGGATGGCTACACCTTC.

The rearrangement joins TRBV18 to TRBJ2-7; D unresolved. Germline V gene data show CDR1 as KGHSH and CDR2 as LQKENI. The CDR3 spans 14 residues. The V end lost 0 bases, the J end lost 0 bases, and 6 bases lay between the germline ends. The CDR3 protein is CASSPPANSYEQYF. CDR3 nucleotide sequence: TGTGCCAGCTCACCACCGGCCAACTCCTACGAGCAGTACTTC.

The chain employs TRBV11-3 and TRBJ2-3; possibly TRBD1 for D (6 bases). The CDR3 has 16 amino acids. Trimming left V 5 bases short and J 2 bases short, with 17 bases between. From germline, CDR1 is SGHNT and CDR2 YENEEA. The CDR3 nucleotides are TGTGCCAGCAGCCCGGCTCGAGGGGGTAACACAGATACGCAGTATTTT. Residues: CASSPARGGNTDTQYF.

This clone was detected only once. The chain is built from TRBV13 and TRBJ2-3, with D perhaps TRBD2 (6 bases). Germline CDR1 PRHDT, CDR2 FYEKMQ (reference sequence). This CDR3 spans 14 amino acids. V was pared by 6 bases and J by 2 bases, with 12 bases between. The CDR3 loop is CASRRRGPTDTQYF. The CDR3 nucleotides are TGTGCCAGCAGGAGGAGGGGACCCACAGATACGCAGTATTTT.

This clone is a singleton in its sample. The CDR3 reads CASSEFVQSEAFF. The CDR3 DNA reads TGTGCCAGCAGTGAGTTTGTGCAGTCTGAAGCTTTCTTT. The V call is TRBV2, the J call TRBJ1-1; D remains ambiguous. Trimming shortened V by 3 bases and J by 6 bases, and 11 bases separated the two germline ends. Looked up from germline, CDR1 is SNHLY and CDR2 is FYNNEI. The CDR3 consists of 13 residues.

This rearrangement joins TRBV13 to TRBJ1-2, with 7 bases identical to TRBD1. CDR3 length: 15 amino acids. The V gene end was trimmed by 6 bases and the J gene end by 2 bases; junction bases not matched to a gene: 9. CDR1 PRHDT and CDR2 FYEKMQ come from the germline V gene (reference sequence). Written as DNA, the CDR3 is TGTGCCAGCAGTTACGGCGGGACAGCAAACTATGGCTACACCTTC. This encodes CASSYGGTANYGYTF.

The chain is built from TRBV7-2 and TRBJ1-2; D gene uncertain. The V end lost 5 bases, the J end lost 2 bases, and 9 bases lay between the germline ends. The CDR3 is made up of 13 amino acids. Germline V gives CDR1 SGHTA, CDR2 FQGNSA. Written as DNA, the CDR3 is TGTGCCAGCAGCCCCGACAAGAACTATGGCTACACCTTC. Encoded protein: CASSPDKNYGYTF.

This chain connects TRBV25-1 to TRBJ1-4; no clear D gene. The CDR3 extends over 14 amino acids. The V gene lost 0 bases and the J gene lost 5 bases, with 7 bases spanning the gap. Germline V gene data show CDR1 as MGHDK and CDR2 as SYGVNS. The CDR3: CASSEYSANEKLFF. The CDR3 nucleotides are TGTGCCAGCAGTGAATATAGCGCGAATGAAAAACTGTTTTTT.

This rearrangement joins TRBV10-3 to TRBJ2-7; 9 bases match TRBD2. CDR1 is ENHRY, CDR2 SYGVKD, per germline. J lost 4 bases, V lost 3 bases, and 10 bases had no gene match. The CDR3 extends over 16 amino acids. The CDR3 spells CAISEASGARPYEQYF. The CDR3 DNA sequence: TGTGCCATCAGTGAAGCTAGCGGGGCTCGTCCTTACGAGCAGTACTTC.

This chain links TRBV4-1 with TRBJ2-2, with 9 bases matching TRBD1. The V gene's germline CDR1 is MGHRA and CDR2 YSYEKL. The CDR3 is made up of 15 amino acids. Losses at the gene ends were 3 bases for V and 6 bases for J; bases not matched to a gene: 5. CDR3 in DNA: TGCGCCAGCAGCCAGGGACAGGGTAGGTCCGGGGAGCTGTTTTTT. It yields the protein CASSQGQGRSGELFF.

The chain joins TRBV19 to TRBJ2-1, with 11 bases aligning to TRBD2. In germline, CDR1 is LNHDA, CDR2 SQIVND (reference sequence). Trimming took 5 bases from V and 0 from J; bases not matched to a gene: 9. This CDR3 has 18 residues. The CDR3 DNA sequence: TGTGCCAGTAGTCGACTAGCGGGGTCCATCAGCTCCTACAATGAGCAGTTCTTC. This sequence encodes CASSRLAGSISSYNEQFF.

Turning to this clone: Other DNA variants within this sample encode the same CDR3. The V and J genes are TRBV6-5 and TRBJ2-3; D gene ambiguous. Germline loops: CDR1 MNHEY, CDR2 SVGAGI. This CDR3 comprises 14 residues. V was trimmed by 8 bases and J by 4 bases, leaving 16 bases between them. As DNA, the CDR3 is TGTGCCAGCGAGAAAGCCCCTCAGGCAGATACGCAGTATTTT. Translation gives CASEKAPQADTQYF.

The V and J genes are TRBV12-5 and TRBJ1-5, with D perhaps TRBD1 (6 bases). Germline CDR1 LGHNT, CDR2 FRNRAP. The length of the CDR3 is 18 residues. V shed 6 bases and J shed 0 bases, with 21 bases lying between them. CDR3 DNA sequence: TGTGCTAGTGGGATCCCGAACGGGACATCCGGTAGCAATCAGCCCCAGCATTTT. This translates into CASGIPNGTSGSNQPQHF.

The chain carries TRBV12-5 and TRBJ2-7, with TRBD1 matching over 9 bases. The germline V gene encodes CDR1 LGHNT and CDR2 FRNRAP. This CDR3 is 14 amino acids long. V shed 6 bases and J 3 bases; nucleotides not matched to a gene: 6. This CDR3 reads CASGSGTGIYEQYF. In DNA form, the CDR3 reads TGTGCTAGTGGGTCCGGGACAGGGATCTACGAGCAGTACTTC.

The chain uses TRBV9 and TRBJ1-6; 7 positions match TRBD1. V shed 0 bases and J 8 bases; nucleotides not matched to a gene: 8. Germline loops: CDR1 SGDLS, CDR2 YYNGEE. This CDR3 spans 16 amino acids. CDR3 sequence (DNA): TGTGCCAGCAGCGTAGCCTGGAGGACAGGAGATTCACCCCTCCACTTT. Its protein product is CASSVAWRTGDSPLHF. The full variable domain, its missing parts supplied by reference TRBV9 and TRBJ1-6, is DSGVTQTPKHLITATGQRVTLRCSPRSGDLSVYWYQQSLDQGLQFLIQYYNGEERAKGNILERFSAQQFPDLHSELNLSSLELGDSALYFCASSVAWRTGDSPLHFGNGTRLTVT.